The subject of this entry is one T cell receptor (beta chain). Antigen specificity is unknown. This specimen comes from a study of cytomegalovirus exposure and HLA in healthy donors. Background on the study: A subsequent analysis reported that the 120 validation repertoires were produced on the same platform that had also been used for the roughly 700 first-cohort repertoires. Notes on the study in general: Three chains linked to CMV were shown in vitro to be specific for CMV antigens.

This table comes from immunoSEQ multiplex PCR, and its TCRdb copy is limited to in-frame clones, with some not included. The table lists about 120,000 clones, 70% to 90% of them singletons. V was clipped by 3 bases and J by 2 bases; unmatched bases: 6. The CDR3 runs 15 residues. Germline V gene data show CDR1 as KGHSH and CDR2 as LQKENI. V and J are TRBV18 and TRBJ1-1; 7 bases line up with TRBD1. Sequenced sample: PBMCs. The origin of this receptor is a woman aged 18-29 years in good health and CMV-seronegative. Here the CDR3 reads CASSPHRGPNTEAFF. The DNA for the CDR3 is TGTGCCAGCTCACCCCACAGGGGCCCAAACACTGAAGCTTTCTTT.